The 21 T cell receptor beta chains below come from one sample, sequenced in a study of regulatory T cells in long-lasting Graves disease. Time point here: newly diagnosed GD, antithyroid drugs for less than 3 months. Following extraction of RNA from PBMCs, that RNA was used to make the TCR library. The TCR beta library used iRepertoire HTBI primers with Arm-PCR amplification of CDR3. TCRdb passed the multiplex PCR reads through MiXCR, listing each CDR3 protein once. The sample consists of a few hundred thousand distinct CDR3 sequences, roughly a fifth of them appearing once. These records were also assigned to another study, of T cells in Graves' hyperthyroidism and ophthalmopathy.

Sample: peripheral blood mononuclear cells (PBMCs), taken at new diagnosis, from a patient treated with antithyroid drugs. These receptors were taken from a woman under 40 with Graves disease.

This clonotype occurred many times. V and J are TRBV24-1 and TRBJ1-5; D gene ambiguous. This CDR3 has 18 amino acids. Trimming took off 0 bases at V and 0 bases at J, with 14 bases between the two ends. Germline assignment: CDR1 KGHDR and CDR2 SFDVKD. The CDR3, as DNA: TGTGCCACCAGTGATTTGACCCCTAGGGATTATAGCAATCAGCCCCAGCATTTT. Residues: CATSDLTPRDYSNQPQHF.

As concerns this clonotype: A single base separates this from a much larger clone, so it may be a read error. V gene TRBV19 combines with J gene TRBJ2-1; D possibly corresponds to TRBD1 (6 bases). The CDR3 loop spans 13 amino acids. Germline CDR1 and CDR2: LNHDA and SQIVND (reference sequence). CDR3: CASGITGRNEQFF. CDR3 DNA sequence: TGTGCCAGTGGTATCACAGGGCGAAATGAGCAGTTCTTC.

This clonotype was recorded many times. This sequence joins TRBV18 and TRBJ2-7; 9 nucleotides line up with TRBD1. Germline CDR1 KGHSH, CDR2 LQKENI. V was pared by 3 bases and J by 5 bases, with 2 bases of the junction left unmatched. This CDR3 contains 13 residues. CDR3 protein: CASSPGQGDEQYF. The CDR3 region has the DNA TGTGCCAGCTCACCGGGACAGGGTGACGAGCAGTACTTC.

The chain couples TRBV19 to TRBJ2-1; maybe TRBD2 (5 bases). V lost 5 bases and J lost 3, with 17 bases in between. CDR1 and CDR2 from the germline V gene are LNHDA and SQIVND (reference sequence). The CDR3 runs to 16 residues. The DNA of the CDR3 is TGTGCCAGTAGTGTTAACCCACGAGGGAGCTACAATGAGCAGTTCTTC. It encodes CASSVNPRGSYNEQFF.

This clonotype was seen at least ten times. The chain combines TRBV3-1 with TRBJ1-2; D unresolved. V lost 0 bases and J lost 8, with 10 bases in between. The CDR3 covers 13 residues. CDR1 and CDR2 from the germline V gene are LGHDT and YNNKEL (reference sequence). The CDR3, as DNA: TGTGCCAGCAGCCAAGACAAGACGTCGGGCTACACCTTC. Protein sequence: CASSQDKTSGYTF.

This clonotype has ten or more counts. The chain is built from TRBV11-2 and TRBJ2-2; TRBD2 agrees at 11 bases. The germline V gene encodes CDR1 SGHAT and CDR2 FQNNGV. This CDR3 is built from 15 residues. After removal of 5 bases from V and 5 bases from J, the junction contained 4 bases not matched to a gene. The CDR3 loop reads CASSGLAGGTGELFF. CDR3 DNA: TGTGCCAGCAGCGGATTAGCGGGAGGGACCGGGGAGCTGTTTTTT.

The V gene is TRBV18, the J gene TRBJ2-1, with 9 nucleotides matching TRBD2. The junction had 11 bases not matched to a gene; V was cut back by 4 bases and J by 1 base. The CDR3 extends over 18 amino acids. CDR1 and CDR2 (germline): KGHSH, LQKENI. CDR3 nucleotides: TGTGCCAGCTCACGCGGGGGGGGGAGCGGCCTATCCTACAATGAGCAGTTCTTC. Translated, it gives CASSRGGGSGLSYNEQFF.

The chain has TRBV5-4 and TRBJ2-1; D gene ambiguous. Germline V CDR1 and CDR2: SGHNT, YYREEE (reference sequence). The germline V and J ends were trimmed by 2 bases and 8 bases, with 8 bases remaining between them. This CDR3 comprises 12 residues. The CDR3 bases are TGTGCCAGCAGCTTCGGGTGGGATGAGCAGTTCTTC. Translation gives CASSFGWDEQFF.

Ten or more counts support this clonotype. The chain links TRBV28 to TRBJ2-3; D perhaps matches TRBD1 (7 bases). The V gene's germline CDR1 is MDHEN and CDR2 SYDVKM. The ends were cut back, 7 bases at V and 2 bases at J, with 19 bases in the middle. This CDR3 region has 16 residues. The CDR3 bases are TGTGCCAGCACCAGCAGGGGGGCCCAGGACACAGATACGCAGTATTTT. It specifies CASTSRGAQDTDTQYF.

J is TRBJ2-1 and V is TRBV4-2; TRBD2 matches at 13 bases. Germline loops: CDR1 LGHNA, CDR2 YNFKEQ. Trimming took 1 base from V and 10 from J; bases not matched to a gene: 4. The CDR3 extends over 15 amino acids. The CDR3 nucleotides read TGTGCCAGCAGCCAAGGGACTAGCGGGGGTGGGGAGCAGTTCTTC. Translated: CASSQGTSGGGEQFF.

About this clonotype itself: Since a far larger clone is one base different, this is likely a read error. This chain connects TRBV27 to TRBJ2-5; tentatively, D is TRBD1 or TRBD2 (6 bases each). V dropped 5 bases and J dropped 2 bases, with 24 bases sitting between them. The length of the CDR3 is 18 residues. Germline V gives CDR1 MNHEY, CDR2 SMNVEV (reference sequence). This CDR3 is CASSALRKGGAWQETQYF. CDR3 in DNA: TGTGCCAGCAGTGCCCTCCGGAAGGGGGGCGCCTGGCAAGAGACCCAGTACTTC.

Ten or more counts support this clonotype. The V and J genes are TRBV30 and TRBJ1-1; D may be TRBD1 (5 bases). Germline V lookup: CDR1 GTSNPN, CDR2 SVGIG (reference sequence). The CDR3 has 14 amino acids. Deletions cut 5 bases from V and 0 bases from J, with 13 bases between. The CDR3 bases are TGTGCCTGGGGAAGGGGAGACATGAACACTGAAGCTTTCTTT. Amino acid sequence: CAWGRGDMNTEAFF.

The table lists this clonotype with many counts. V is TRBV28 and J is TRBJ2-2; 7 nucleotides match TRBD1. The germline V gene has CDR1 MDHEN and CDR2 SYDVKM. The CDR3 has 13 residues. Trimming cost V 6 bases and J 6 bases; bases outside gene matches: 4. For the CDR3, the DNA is TGTGCCAGCAGCCCGACAGGGTCCGGGGAGCTGTTTTTT. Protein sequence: CASSPTGSGELFF.

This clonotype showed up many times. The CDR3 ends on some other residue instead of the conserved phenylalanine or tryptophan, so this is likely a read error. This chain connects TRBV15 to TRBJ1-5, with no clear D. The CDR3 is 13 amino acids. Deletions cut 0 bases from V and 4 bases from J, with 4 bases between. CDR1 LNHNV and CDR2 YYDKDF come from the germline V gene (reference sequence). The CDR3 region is CATSRDRNQPQHS. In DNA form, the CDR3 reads TGTGCCACCAGCAGAGATCGGAATCAGCCCCAGCATTCT.

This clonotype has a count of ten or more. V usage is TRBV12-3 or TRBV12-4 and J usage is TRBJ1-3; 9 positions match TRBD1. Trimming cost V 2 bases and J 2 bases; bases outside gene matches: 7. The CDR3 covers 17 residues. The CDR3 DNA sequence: TGTGCCAGCAGTTTATTGGGGACAGGGAGCCCTGGAAACACCATATATTTT. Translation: CASSLLGTGSPGNTIYF.

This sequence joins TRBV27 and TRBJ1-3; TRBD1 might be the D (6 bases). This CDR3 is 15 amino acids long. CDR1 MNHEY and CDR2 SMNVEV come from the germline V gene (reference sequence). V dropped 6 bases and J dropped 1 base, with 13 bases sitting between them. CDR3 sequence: CASRSTGSSGNTIYF. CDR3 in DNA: TGTGCCAGCAGATCGACAGGTTCATCTGGAAACACCATATATTTT.

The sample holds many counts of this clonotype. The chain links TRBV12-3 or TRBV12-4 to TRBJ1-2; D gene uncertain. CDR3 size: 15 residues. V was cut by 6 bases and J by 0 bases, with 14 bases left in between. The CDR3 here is CASRVSREANYGYTF. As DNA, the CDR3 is TGTGCCAGCAGAGTTTCTAGGGAAGCTAACTATGGCTACACCTTC.

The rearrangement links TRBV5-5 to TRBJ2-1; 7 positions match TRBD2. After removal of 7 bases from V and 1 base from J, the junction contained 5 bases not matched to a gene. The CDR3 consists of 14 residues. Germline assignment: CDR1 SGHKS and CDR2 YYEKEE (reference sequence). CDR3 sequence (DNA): TGTGCCAGCGGGAGGGGCACATCCTACAATGAGCAGTTCTTC. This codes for CASGRGTSYNEQFF.

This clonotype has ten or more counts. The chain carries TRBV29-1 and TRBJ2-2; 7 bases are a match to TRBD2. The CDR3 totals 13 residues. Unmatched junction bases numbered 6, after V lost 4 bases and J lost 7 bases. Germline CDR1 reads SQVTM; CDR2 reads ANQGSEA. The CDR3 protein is CSVGKREGGELFF. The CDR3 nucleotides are TGCAGCGTTGGAAAAAGGGAGGGCGGGGAGCTGTTTTTT.

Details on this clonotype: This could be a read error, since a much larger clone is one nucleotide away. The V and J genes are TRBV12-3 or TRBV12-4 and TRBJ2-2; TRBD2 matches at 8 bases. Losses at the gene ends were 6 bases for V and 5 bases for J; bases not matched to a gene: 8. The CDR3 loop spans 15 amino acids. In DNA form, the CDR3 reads TGTGCCAGCAGCCCGGGACTAGATCGAACCGGGGAGCTGTTTTTT. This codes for CASSPGLDRTGELFF.

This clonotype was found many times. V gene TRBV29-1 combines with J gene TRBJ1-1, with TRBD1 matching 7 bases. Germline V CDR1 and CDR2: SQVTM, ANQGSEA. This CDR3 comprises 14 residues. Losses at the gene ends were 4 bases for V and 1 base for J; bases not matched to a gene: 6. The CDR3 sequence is CSVGLGQTNTEAFF. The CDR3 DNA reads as TGCAGCGTTGGGCTGGGACAGACGAACACTGAAGCTTTCTTT.